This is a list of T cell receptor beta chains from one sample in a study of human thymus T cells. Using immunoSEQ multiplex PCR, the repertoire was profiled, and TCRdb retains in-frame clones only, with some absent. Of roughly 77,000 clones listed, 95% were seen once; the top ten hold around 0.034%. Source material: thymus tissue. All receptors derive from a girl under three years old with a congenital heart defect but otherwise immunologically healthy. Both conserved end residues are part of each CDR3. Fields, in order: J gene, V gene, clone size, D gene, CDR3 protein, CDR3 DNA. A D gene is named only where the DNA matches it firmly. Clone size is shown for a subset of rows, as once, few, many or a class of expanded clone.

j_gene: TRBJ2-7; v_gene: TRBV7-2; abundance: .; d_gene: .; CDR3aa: CASSLAGSSYEQYF; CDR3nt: TGTGCCAGCAGCTTAGCGGGGAGTTCCTACGAGCAGTACTTC
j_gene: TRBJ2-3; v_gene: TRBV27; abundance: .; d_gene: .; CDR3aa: CASCRGHLLTDTQYF; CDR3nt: TGTGCCAGCTGTCGTGGACACTTGTTAACAGATACGCAGTATTTT
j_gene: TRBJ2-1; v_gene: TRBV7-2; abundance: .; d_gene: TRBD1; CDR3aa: CASSLQGVPYNEQFF; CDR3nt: TGTGCCAGCAGTTTACAGGGGGTCCCTTACAATGAGCAGTTCTTC
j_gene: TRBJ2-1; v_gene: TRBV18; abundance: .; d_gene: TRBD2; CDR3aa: CASSPRRGTSGNYNEQFF; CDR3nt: TGTGCCAGCTCACCACGGAGGGGGACTAGCGGGAACTACAATGAGCAGTTCTTC
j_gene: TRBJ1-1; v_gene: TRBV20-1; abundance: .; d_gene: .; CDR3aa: CSASGNTEAFF; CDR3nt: TGCAGTGCTAGTGGGAACACTGAAGCTTTCTTT
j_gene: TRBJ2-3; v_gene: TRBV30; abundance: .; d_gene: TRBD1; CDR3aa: CACQGAPDTQYF; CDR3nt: TGTGCCTGTCAGGGGGCCCCGGATACGCAGTATTTT
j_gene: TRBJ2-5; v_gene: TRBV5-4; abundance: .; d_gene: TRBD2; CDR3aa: CASSLALGIAGGETQYF; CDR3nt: TGTGCCAGCAGCTTGGCCCTTGGGATAGCGGGAGGGGAGACCCAGTACTTC
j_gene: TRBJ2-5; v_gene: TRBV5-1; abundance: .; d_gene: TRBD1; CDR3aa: CASSLGTGGETQYF; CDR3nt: TGCGCCAGCAGCTTGGGGACAGGAGGAGAGACCCAGTACTTC
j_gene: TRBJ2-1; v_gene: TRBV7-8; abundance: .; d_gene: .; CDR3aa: CASSLEAARLYNEQFF; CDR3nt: TGTGCCAGCAGCTTAGAGGCTGCCCGTCTCTACAATGAGCAGTTCTTC
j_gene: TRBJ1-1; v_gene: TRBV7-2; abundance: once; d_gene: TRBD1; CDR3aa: CASSFFGQGMLGNTEAFF; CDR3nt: TGTGCCAGCAGCTTCTTCGGACAGGGTATGTTGGGGAACACTGAAGCTTTCTTT
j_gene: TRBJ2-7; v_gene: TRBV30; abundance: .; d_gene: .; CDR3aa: CAWSLPFPSYEQYF; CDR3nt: TGTGCCTGGAGTCTTCCGTTCCCCTCCTACGAGCAGTACTTC
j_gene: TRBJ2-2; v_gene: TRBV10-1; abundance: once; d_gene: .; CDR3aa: CASSDLHGTGELFF; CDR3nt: TGCGCCAGCAGTGACCTTCATGGCACCGGGGAGCTGTTTTTT
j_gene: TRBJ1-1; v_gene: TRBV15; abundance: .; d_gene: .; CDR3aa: CATSRAERVLVDTEAFF; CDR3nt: TGTGCCACCAGCAGAGCCGAAAGGGTCTTGGTGGACACTGAAGCTTTCTTT
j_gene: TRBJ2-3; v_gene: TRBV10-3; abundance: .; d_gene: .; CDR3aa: CAIRLAGTQYF; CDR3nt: TGTGCCATCAGACTAGCCGGTACGCAGTATTTT
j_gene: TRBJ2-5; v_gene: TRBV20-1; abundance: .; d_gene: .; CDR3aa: CSAALGETQYF; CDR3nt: TGCAGTGCCGCCCTCGGAGAGACCCAGTACTTC
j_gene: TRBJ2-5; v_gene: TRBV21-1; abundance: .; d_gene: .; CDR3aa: CASRRVGPHQETQYF; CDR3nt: TGTGCCAGTCGGAGGGTCGGACCCCACCAAGAGACCCAGTACTTC
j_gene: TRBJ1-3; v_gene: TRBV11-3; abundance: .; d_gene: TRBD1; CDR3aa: CASSPGTGNSGNTIYF; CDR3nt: TGTGCCAGCAGTCCCGGGACAGGGAACTCCGGAAACACCATATATTTT
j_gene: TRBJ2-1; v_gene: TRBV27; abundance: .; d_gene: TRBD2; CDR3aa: CASSLGGRAYVFSDEQFF; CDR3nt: TGTGCCAGCAGTTTAGGGGGGAGGGCCTATGTTTTTTCTGATGAGCAGTTCTTC
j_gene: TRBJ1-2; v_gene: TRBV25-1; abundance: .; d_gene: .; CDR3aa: CASSEYARGDYGYTF; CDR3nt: TGTGCCAGCAGTGAATATGCGAGGGGGGATTATGGCTACACCTTC
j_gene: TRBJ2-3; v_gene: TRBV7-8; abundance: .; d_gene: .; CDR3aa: CASSLIGGRGRESPDTQYF; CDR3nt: TGTGCCAGCAGCTTAATCGGGGGCCGTGGGCGGGAGAGCCCAGATACGCAGTATTTT
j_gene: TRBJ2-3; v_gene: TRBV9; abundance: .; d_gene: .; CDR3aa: CASSVRDADTQYF; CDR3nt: TGTGCCAGCAGCGTGAGGGACGCAGATACGCAGTATTTT
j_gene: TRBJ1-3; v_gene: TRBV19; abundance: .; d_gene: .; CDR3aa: CASSSPGLRGNTIYF; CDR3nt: TGTGCCAGTAGCTCCCCGGGACTTCGTGGAAACACCATATATTTT
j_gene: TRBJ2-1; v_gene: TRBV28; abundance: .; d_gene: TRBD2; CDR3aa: CASSLGAGLAGRRGYNEQFF; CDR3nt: TGTGCCAGCAGTTTGGGTGCGGGACTAGCGGGAAGGAGAGGGTACAATGAGCAGTTCTTC
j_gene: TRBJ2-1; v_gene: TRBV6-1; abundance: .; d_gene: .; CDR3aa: CASEADTYNEQFF; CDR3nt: TGTGCCAGCGAAGCCGATACCTACAATGAGCAGTTCTTC
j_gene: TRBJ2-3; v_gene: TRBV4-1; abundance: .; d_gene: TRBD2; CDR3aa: CASSQLNLSGRKDTQYF; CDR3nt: TGCGCCAGCAGCCAACTCAACCTGAGCGGGAGAAAAGATACGCAGTATTTT
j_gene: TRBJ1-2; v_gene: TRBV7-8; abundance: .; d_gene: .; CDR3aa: CASSPRAGAECDGYTF; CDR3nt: TGTGCCAGCAGCCCTAGGGCGGGGGCGGAGTGTGATGGCTACACCTTC
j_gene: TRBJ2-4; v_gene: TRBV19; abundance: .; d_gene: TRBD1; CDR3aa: CASSSPSSTGGLENIQYF; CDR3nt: TGTGCCAGTAGTAGCCCGTCGAGCACAGGGGGACTGGAAAACATTCAGTACTTC
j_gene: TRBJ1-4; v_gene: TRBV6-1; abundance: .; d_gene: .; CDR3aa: CASSEAREGNSEKLFF; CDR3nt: TGTGCCAGCAGTGAAGCAAGGGAGGGGAACTCCGAAAAACTGTTTTTT
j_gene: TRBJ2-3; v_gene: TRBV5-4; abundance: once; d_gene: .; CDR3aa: CASSLDWRDSTDTQYF; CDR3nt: TGTGCCAGCAGCCTGGACTGGAGAGATAGCACAGATACGCAGTATTTT
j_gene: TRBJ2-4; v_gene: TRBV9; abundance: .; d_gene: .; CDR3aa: CASSVERSYGGKNIQYF; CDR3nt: TGTGCCAGCAGCGTAGAGCGGAGCTACGGAGGCAAAAACATTCAGTACTTC
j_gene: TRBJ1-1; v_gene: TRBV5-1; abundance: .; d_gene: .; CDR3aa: CASSLDAAAVNTEAFF; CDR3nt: TGCGCCAGCAGCTTGGATGCAGCGGCCGTCAACACTGAAGCTTTCTTT
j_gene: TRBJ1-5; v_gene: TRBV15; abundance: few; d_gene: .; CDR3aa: CATSRGAYSNQPQHF; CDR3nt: TGTGCCACCAGCAGGGGAGCGTATAGCAATCAGCCCCAGCATTTT
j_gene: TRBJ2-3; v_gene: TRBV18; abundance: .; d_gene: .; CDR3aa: CASSPKTTSTDTQYF; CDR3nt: TGTGCCAGCTCACCAAAAACGACAAGCACAGATACGCAGTATTTT
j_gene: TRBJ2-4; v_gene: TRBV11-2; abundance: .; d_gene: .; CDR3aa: CASSLGLRDNKNIQYF; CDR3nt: TGTGCCAGCAGCTTAGGCCTACGGGACAACAAAAACATTCAGTACTTC
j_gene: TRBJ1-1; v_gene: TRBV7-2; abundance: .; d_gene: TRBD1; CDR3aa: CASSLGTGGMTEAFF; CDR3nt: TGTGCCAGCAGCCTCGGGACAGGGGGCATGACTGAAGCTTTCTTT
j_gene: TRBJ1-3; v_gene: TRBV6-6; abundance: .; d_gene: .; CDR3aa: CASTEPGFRNTIYF; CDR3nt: TGTGCCAGCACCGAGCCAGGGTTTAGAAACACCATATATTTT
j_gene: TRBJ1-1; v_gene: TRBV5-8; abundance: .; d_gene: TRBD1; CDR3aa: CASSTGQGDTEAFF; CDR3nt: TGTGCCAGCAGCACGGGACAGGGAGACACTGAAGCTTTCTTT
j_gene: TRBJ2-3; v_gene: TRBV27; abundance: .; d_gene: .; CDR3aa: CASSLGGGTDTQYF; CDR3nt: TGTGCCAGCAGTTTAGGAGGTGGTACAGATACGCAGTATTTT
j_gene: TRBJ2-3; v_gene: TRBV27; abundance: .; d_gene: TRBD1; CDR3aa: CASSLGGSTGNSTDTQYF; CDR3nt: TGTGCCAGCAGTTTAGGAGGTTCGACAGGGAATAGCACAGATACGCAGTATTTT
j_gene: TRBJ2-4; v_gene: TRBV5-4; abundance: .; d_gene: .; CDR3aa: CASSFRDARLAKNIQYF; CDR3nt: TGTGCCAGCAGCTTTCGAGATGCGCGGTTAGCCAAAAACATTCAGTACTTC
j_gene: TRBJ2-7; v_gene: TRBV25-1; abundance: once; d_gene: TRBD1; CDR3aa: CASSEFRQGPNDEQYF; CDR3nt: TGTGCCAGCAGTGAATTCCGACAGGGCCCAAACGACGAGCAGTACTTC
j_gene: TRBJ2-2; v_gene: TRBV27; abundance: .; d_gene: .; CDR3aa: CASSFYRAPGELFF; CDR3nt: TGTGCCAGCAGTTTTTACAGGGCCCCCGGGGAGCTGTTTTTT
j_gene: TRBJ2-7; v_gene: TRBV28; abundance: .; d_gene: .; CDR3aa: CASSFTGRRGSSYEQYF; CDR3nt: TGTGCCAGCAGTTTTACGGGTAGGAGGGGGTCCTCCTACGAGCAGTACTTC
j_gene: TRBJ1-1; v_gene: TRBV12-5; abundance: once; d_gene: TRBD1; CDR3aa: CASGSTGTGVIISEAFF; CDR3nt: TGTGCTAGTGGTTCCACCGGGACAGGGGTTATAATCTCTGAAGCTTTCTTT
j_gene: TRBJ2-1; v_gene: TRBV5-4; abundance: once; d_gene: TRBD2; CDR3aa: CASSSFLAGHYNEQFF; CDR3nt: TGTGCCAGCAGCTCTTTCCTAGCGGGACATTACAATGAGCAGTTCTTC
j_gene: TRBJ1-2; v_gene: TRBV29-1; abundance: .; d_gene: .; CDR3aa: CSVRDYRDTVVNWYGYTF; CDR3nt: TGCAGCGTCAGGGATTACCGGGACACAGTAGTTAACTGGTATGGCTACACCTTC